Each of the 19 T cell receptor beta chains below was sequenced from the same sample in a study of cytomegalovirus exposure and HLA in healthy donors. The PCR had 60 Vbeta and 13 Jbeta primers. The table came from immunoSEQ multiplex PCR; TCRdb's copy has only in-frame clones and leaves some out. The sample has 80,000 to 95,000 clones, roughly two thirds seen once. The sequencing sample was made of PBMCs. These receptors were taken from a human donor in good health.

This clone was seen only a few times. The genes are TRBV7-6 and TRBJ2-1, with 10 bases lining up with TRBD2. Unmatched junction bases numbered 8, after V lost 1 base and J lost 8 bases. The CDR3 loop spans 16 amino acids. CDR1 SGHVS and CDR2 FNYEAQ come from the germline V gene. The CDR3 region is CASSLGGSGGPYEQFF. CDR3 DNA: TGTGCCAGCAGCTTAGGGGGTAGCGGGGGGCCCTATGAGCAGTTCTTC.

This clone has just a few counts. The chain carries TRBV4-1 and TRBJ1-1; TRBD1 matches at 8 bases. V lost 1 base to trimming and J lost 4 bases; unmatched junction nucleotides: 5. CDR1 and CDR2 (germline): MGHRA, YSYEKL. The CDR3 is made up of 15 amino acids. DNA for the CDR3: TGCGCCAGCAGCCAAGCGCGGACAGGGAGCACTGAAGCTTTCTTT. Protein sequence: CASSQARTGSTEAFF.

The chain is built from TRBV7-2 and TRBJ2-7; 12 bases map to TRBD2. The germline V gene encodes CDR1 SGHTA and CDR2 FQGNSA. V lost 8 bases and J lost 3; bases outside the gene matches: 5. The CDR3 contains 14 residues. The CDR3 reads CASGASGGVYEQYF. The CDR3 nucleotides read TGTGCCAGCGGCGCTAGCGGGGGGGTCTACGAGCAGTACTTC.

Only one count was recorded for this clone. The CDR3 DNA reads TGTGCCAGCAGCTTGGGTCTCCTAGCGGGGGAAGATACGCAGTATTTT. Its protein is CASSLGLLAGEDTQYF. This chain uses TRBV5-4 with TRBJ2-3, with 10 bases fitting TRBD2. The J segment lost 5 bases and the V segment lost 0 bases, leaving 6 bases of the junction unmatched. Germline values: CDR1 SGHNT, CDR2 YYREEE (reference sequence). The CDR3 runs 16 residues. The whole variable domain, remainder taken from reference TRBV5-4 and TRBJ2-3, is ETGVTQSPTHLIKTRGQQVTLRCSSQSGHNTVSWYQQALGQGPQFIFQYYREEENGRGNFPPRFSGLQFPNYSSELNVNALELDDSALYLCASSLGLLAGEDTQYFGPGTRLTVL.

The genes are TRBV7-7 and TRBJ2-1; 12 bases align to TRBD2. The CDR3 loop spans 16 amino acids. Germline lookup yields CDR1 SSHAT and CDR2 FNYEAQ (reference sequence). V dropped 4 bases and J dropped 4; count of bases not matched to a gene: 5. The chain's CDR3 is CASSSRTSGAYNEQFF. CDR3 sequence (DNA): TGTGCCAGCAGCTCTCGGACTAGCGGGGCTTACAATGAGCAGTTCTTC.

Only one count was recorded for this clone. The rearrangement links TRBV30 to TRBJ2-2; 7 nucleotides align to TRBD1. Per the germline V gene, CDR1 is GTSNPN and CDR2 is SVGIG (reference sequence). V was clipped by 3 bases and J by 5 bases; unmatched bases: 3. The CDR3 runs 13 residues. This CDR3 reads CAWSPQGTGELFF. DNA for the CDR3: TGTGCCTGGAGCCCACAGGGGACCGGGGAGCTGTTTTTT.

The chain recombines TRBV29-1 with TRBJ2-6; perhaps TRBD1 as D (6 bases). Trimming pared 4 bases from V and 0 bases from J, leaving 19 bases between. Germline V gives CDR1 SQVTM, CDR2 ANQGSEA. The CDR3 has 18 residues. The DNA of the CDR3 is TGCAGCGTTGTCGGGCCGGGACAACCAAACTCTGGGGCCAACGTCCTGACTTTC. Its protein is CSVVGPGQPNSGANVLTF.

This chain links TRBV27 with TRBJ1-2; 10 nucleotides align to TRBD1. The trim removed 3 bases at V and 7 bases at J, leaving 2 bases unmatched. From germline, CDR1 is MNHEY and CDR2 SMNVEV (reference sequence). The CDR3 contains 13 residues. CDR3 region: CASSFRDRGGYTF. Written as DNA, the CDR3 is TGTGCCAGCAGTTTCCGGGACAGGGGTGGCTACACCTTC.

The V and J genes are TRBV2 and TRBJ1-5; no definite D call. Germline assignment: CDR1 SNHLY and CDR2 FYNNEI. The CDR3 consists of 12 residues. V was shortened by 0 bases and J by 12 bases, with 9 bases between the two germline ends. CDR3 sequence: CASSEARLHQHF. The CDR3 region has the DNA TGTGCCAGCAGTGAAGCGCGCCTCCACCAGCATTTT. Full variable domain (rest looked up from reference TRBV2 and TRBJ1-5): EPEVTQTPSHQVTQMGQEVILRCVPISNHLYFYWYRQILGQKVEFLVSFYNNEISEKSEIFDDQFSVERPDGSNFTLKIRSTKLEDSAMYFCASSEARLHQHFGDGTRLSIL.

The chain carries TRBV5-4 and TRBJ1-1, with D tentatively TRBD1 (5 bases). Trimming took 2 bases from V and 1 from J, leaving 18 bases between them. The V gene's germline CDR1 is SGHNT and CDR2 YYREEE (reference sequence). The CDR3 extends over 17 amino acids. CDR3 in amino acids: CASSFNLARQGNTEAFF. The CDR3 nucleotides are TGTGCCAGCAGCTTTAATCTGGCTAGGCAGGGGAACACTGAAGCTTTCTTT.

This clone was detected only a few times. J is TRBJ1-5 and V is TRBV4-3; a weak D match, TRBD1 (5 bases). Germline V gene lookup returns CDR1 LGHNA and CDR2 YSLEER. CDR3 length equals 15 residues. V was cut by 0 bases and J by 9 bases, with 15 bases left in between. This chain's CDR3 is CASSQDQVREGPQHF. The CDR3 DNA sequence: TGCGCCAGCAGCCAAGATCAGGTCAGGGAGGGGCCCCAGCATTTT.

The CDR3 DNA follows: TGTGCCAGTAGACCGACCACTGACAGGGCCACCTATAATTCACCCCTCCACTTT. It specifies CASRPTTDRATYNSPLHF. This chain joins TRBV19 and TRBJ1-6; the match to TRBD1 covers 7 bases. The V segment lost 6 bases and the J segment 2 bases; nucleotides outside the gene matches: 13. Germline CDR1 LNHDA, CDR2 SQIVND (reference sequence). CDR3 length: 18 amino acids. Based on the CDR3 plus reference TRBV19 and TRBJ1-6, the full variable domain is DGGITQSPKYLFRKEGQNVTLSCEQNLNHDAMYWYRQDPGQGLRLIYYSQIVNDFQKGDIAEGYSVSREKKESFPLTVTSAQKNPTAFYLCASRPTTDRATYNSPLHFGNGTRLTVT.

This clone was seen a handful of times. The rearrangement links TRBV15 to TRBJ1-6; 9 positions match TRBD1. CDR1 and CDR2 from the germline V gene are LNHNV and YYDKDF (reference sequence). With 5 bases clipped from V and 8 bases from J, the junction kept 25 bases outside the gene matches. The CDR3 spans 21 residues. CDR3 sequence: CATSGSGAFGTGRGVDSPLHF. The CDR3 DNA is TGTGCCACCAGCGGATCAGGGGCATTCGGGACAGGGAGGGGAGTAGATTCACCCCTCCACTTT.

This chain uses TRBV18 with TRBJ2-5; maybe TRBD1 (6 bases). Germline V gene data show CDR1 as KGHSH and CDR2 as LQKENI. The V and J ends lost 1 base and 2 bases respectively, with 11 bases between them. The CDR3 length is 15 residues. The CDR3 sequence: CASSPQRGSQETQYF. In nucleotides, the CDR3 is TGTGCCAGCTCACCACAAAGGGGGAGTCAAGAGACCCAGTACTTC.

Only a few counts were recorded for this clone. The chain recombines TRBV10-3 with TRBJ2-7; 7 nucleotides align to TRBD2. The V segment lost 5 bases and the J segment 3 bases; nucleotides outside the gene matches: 4. Germline V gives CDR1 ENHRY, CDR2 SYGVKD. The CDR3 is 13 amino acids. The CDR3 is CAISSSGVYEQYF. Written as DNA, the CDR3 is TGTGCCATCAGTTCCAGCGGGGTCTACGAGCAGTACTTC.

This chain connects TRBV7-2 to TRBJ2-7; 10 nucleotides line up with TRBD1. The V gene's germline CDR1 is SGHTA and CDR2 FQGNSA. V lost 5 bases to trimming and J lost 5 bases; unmatched junction nucleotides: 6. The CDR3 is made up of 14 amino acids. CDR3 loop: CASSRQGASDEQYF. CDR3 DNA: TGTGCCAGCAGCCGACAGGGGGCATCGGACGAGCAGTACTTC.

V usage is TRBV9 and J usage is TRBJ2-2, with 11 bases that match TRBD2. This CDR3 has 18 amino acids. CDR1 is SGDLS and CDR2 is YYNGEE in the germline V gene. V shed 0 bases and J 4 bases; nucleotides not matched to a gene: 8. In nucleotides, the CDR3 is TGTGCCAGCAGCGTAGTTTTAGCGGGGGGGGTCGGCACCGGGGAGCTGTTTTTT. It translates to CASSVVLAGGVGTGELFF.

The chain recombines TRBV5-8 with TRBJ1-6, with 10 bases identical to TRBD1. Germline V gene lookup returns CDR1 SGHTS and CDR2 YDEGEE. The trim removed 5 bases at V and 4 bases at J, leaving 12 bases unmatched. CDR3 length: 18 residues. The CDR3 nucleotides read TGTGCCAGCAGTCCCCAATGGGGACAGGGGTCTTATAATTCACCCCTCCACTTT. It specifies CASSPQWGQGSYNSPLHF.

The chain combines TRBV6-6 with TRBJ2-7; 9 bases fit TRBD1. Germline V lookup: CDR1 MNHNY, CDR2 SVGAGI (reference sequence). CDR3 size: 13 residues. J gave up 5 bases and V 7 bases, and 6 bases lay outside the gene matches. CDR3 loop: CASKGTGNHEQYF. The CDR3 DNA is TGTGCCAGCAAGGGGACAGGGAACCACGAGCAGTACTTC.